The 13 T cell receptor beta chains below all came from one sample that was sequenced in a study of breast tumors, draining lymph nodes, adjacent tissues. Breast cancer patients provided tissue from their axillary draining lymph nodes. TCRdb re-called the multiplex PCR reads with MiXCR, one entry per CDR3 protein. In the table there are about 180,000 distinct CDR3 sequences, roughly a third of which are singletons. The sequencing input was axillary lymph node tissue. Receptors were obtained from a female donor with breast cancer. Some clones in this sample may be carry-over from other donors' samples.

This clonotype was found many times. The chain carries TRBV20-1 and TRBJ1-5; TRBD1 is a possible D gene (5 bases). The V end lost 6 bases, the J end lost 3 bases, and 12 bases lay between the germline ends. Germline CDR1 reads DFQATT; CDR2 reads SNEGSKA (reference sequence). CDR3 length equals 13 residues. The CDR3 protein is CSALGGINQPQHF. In nucleotides, the CDR3 is TGCAGTGCCCTGGGGGGGATCAATCAGCCCCAGCATTTT.

CDR3 in DNA: TGTGCCAGCAGTTACATAAGGGGGGGCAATGAGCAGTTCTTC. This translates into CASSYIRGGNEQFF. V is TRBV6-5 and J is TRBJ2-1; D might be TRBD2 (7 bases). Trimming stripped 2 bases from V and 6 bases from J, with 11 bases between. In germline, CDR1 is MNHEY, CDR2 SVGAGI. This CDR3 comprises 14 residues.

This clonotype was seen ten or more times. V gene TRBV14 combines with J gene TRBJ2-7, with a tentative D call TRBD2 (7 bases). CDR1 and CDR2 from the germline V gene are SGHDN and FVKESK. The CDR3 runs to 14 residues. Trimming pared 5 bases from V and 3 bases from J, leaving 14 bases between. This CDR3 is CASSDRRGNYEQYF. CDR3 DNA sequence: TGTGCCAGCAGCGACAGGCGGGGGAACTACGAGCAGTACTTC.

This clonotype was seen only a few times. This CDR3 is missing its conserved last phenylalanine or tryptophan, likely due to a read error. The DNA is omitted, as the CDR3 cannot be located on it reliably, and the CDR3 follows TCRdb's listing. CDR3 sequence: CASRQGQNT. This chain uses TRBV6-6 with TRBJ2-5; TRBD1, the table's D call, lacks a check against the DNA. The germline V gene encodes CDR1 MNHNY and CDR2 SVGAGI (reference sequence). The CDR3 contains 9 residues when both ends are counted.

The chain employs TRBV20-1 and TRBJ1-1; D call uncertain. This CDR3 is 14 amino acids long. With 3 bases removed from V and 5 bases from J, the gap between germline ends came to 16 bases. Germline V lookup: CDR1 DFQATT, CDR2 SNEGSKA (reference sequence). The CDR3 DNA is TGCAGTGCTAGTCGAGAATCCCCTAGGACTGAAGCTTTCTTT. Residues: CSASRESPRTEAFF.

The genes are TRBV10-3 and TRBJ2-7; TRBD2 agrees at 11 bases. In germline, CDR1 is ENHRY, CDR2 SYGVKD. CDR3 size: 12 residues. V gave up 8 bases and J gave up 4 bases; unmatched junction bases: 1. The DNA of the CDR3 is TGTGCCATCCGGACTAGCGGGTACGAGCAGTACTTC. It translates to CAIRTSGYEQYF.

The chain employs TRBV24-1 and TRBJ2-5, with TRBD1 matching 9 bases. This CDR3 has 14 amino acids. Germline CDR1 is KGHDR and CDR2 is SFDVKD. V lost 4 bases and J lost 4; bases outside the gene matches: 3. Written as DNA, the CDR3 is TGTGCCACCAGTGAGGACAGGGGTCTAGAGACCCAGTACTTC. This codes for CATSEDRGLETQYF.

In this sample, this clonotype turned up many times. The chain is built from TRBV5-5 and TRBJ2-5; no firm D call. V was clipped by 1 base and J by 4 bases, with 8 bases between them. Germline loops: CDR1 SGHKS, CDR2 YYEKEE (reference sequence). CDR3 length: 13 amino acids. CDR3 bases: TGTGCCAGCAGCTTGACTGGCGGAGAGACCCAGTACTTC. Translation: CASSLTGGETQYF.

This clonotype has a count of ten or more. The chain has TRBV7-8 and TRBJ1-2, with 7 bases fitting TRBD1. V trimming: 5 bases; J trimming: 8 bases; junction bases outside the gene matches: 11. CDR1 and CDR2 (germline): SGHVS, FQNEAQ. The CDR3 spans 14 residues. The CDR3 is CASSASRGGGGYTF. Here the CDR3 DNA reads TGTGCCAGCAGCGCAAGCAGAGGGGGCGGCGGCTACACCTTC.

Concerning this clonotype: A read error is possible here, since a much larger clone lies one base away. The chain couples TRBV29-1 to TRBJ2-1; TRBD1 is a possible D gene (6 bases). This CDR3 spans 12 amino acids. CDR1 is SQVTM and CDR2 is ANQGSEA in the germline V gene. CDR3 DNA sequence: TGCGGCGTTGGACAGAACACCAGTGAGCAGTTCTTC. Protein sequence: CGVGQNTSEQFF.

To note about this clonotype: In this CDR3 the conserved last residue, phenylalanine or tryptophan, is missing, so a read error is likely. The rearrangement uses TRBV13 and TRBJ2-7; TRBD2 aligns across 9 bases. With 4 bases clipped from V and 1 base from J, the junction kept 5 bases outside the gene matches. The CDR3 consists of 15 residues. Germline lookup yields CDR1 PRHDT and CDR2 FYEKMQ (reference sequence). The CDR3 reads CASSSPSGVSYEQYS. The CDR3 DNA reads TGTGCCAGCAGCTCGCCTAGCGGGGTGTCCTACGAGCAGTACTCC.

To note about this clonotype: A read error may be the cause here, since a much bigger clone is one base away. This chain links TRBV14 with TRBJ2-1; D uncertain. The CDR3 covers 13 residues. Trimming removed 8 bases at V and 4 bases at J, with 12 bases between. CDR1 SGHDN and CDR2 FVKESK come from the germline V gene. The CDR3 sequence is CASGPTTYNEQFF. Written as DNA, the CDR3 is TGTGCCAGCGGCCCTACGACATACAATGAGCAGTTCTTC.

This clonotype was observed many times. CDR3 loop: CSGDRVDGYTF. CDR3 sequence (DNA): TGCAGCGGGGACAGGGTAGATGGCTACACCTTC. This chain uses TRBV29-1 with TRBJ1-2; TRBD1 matches at 9 bases. The CDR3 runs 11 residues. Germline CDR1 reads SQVTM; CDR2 reads ANQGSEA. The V and J ends lost 7 bases and 6 bases, in that order; junction bases with no gene match: 3.